This T cell receptor beta chain emerged from a study of graft-versus-host responses after intestinal transplantation. Study overall: Recipients across the board were started on anti-thymocyte globulin induction, then kept on tacrolimus and steroids for two to four years.

Clones were read by immunoSEQ multiplex PCR, and TCRdb kept only the in-frame ones, dropping some. Of tens of thousands of clones in the sample, 80% to 95% were seen once. Concerning this clone itself: Its matching antigen is unknown.

Germline V gene lookup returns CDR1 SNHLY and CDR2 FYNNEI. The CDR3 loop spans 16 amino acids. The J segment lost 5 bases and the V segment lost 4 bases, leaving 9 bases of the junction unmatched. This clonotype was obtained from a human donor who was the organ donor for an intestinal transplant. The specimen comprised unstimulated CD4+ T cells sorted from spleen or lymph node cells, sampled before transplant. This rearrangement joins TRBV2 to TRBJ2-2; 8 positions match TRBD2. The CDR3 loop is CASSVRSSGRTGELFF. DNA of the CDR3: TGTGCCAGCAGTGTACGGTCCAGCGGGAGAACCGGGGAGCTGTTTTTT.